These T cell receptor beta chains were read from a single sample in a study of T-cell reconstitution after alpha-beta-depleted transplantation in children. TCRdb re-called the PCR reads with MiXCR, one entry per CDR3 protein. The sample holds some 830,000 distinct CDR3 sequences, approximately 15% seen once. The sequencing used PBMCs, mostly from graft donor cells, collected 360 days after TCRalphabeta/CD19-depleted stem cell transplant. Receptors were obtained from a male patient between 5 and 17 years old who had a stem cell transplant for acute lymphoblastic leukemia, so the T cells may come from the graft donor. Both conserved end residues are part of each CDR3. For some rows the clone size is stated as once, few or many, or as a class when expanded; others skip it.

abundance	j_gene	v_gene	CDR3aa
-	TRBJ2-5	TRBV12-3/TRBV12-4	CASSPHRSGGTPPTQYF
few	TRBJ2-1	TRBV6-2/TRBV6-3	CASRVSGRLGEQFF
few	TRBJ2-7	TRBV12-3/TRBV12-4	CASSPATSYEQYF
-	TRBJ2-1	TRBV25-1	CASSESWGGRGDEQFF
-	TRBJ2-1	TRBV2	CASSEGGTRLTNEQFF
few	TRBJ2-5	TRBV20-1	CSAPHLLQETQYF
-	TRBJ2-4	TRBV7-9	CASSPTSGPNIQYF
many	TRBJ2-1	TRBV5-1	CASSSARGSYNEQFF
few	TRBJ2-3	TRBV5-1	CASSRGSSGASTDTQYF
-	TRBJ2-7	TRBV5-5	CASSSPNRVNEQYF
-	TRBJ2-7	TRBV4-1	CASSQVWDPMGEQYF
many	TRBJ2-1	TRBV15	CATGQGGNEQFF
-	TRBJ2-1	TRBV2	CASSDKGSRLGHEQFF
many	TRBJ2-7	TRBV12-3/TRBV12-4	CASSLSGLAVGVEQYF
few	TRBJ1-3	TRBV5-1	CASGFGGNTIYF
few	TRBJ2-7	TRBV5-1	CASSLEAGFVYEQYF
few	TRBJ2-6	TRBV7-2	CASSLAAGSGANVLTF
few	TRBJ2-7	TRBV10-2	CASSDTSDSYEQYF
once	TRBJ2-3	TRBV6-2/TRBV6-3	CASSYEASGALTDTQYF
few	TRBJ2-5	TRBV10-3	CAISGLGSQETQYF
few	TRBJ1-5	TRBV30	CAWKFGTGGLHF
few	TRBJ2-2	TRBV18	CASSRSKYTGELFF
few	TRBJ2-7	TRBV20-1	CSASWDGNYEQYF
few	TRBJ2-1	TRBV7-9	CASSLVNGRVGDEQFF
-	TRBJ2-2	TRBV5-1	CASSLTPMRSGELFF
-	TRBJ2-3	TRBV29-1	CSVVPAIGSGIATDTQYF
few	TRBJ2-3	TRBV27	CASSFTRGRETQYF
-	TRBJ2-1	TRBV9	CASSELAGAVNEQFF
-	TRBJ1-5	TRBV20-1	CSAREVSGGWLGNQPQHF
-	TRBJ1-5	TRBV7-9	CASSLIGDQPQHF
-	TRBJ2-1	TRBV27	CASAYSSYNEQFF
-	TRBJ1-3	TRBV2	CASRETSGNTIYF
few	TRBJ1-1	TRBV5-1	CASSPTRTGSMNTEAFF
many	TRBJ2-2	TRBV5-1	CASSLFDRGPTGELFF
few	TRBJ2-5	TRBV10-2	CASSVASGKETQYF
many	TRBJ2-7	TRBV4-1	CASSHDLGEQYF
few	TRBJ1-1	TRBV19	CASTRVSNTEAFF
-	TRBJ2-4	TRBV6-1	CASSEARLLAKNIQYF
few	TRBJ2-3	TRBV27	CASSLSLAGGSTDTQYF
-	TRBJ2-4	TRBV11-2	CASSQVAGGKNIQYF
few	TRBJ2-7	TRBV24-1	CATSDSLSDDREDEQYF
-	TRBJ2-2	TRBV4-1	CASSQFSQVGTGELFF
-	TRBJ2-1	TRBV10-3	CAIRRLAGGGNEQFF
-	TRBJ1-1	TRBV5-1	CASSGRQGARGTEAFF
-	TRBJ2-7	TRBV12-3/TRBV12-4	CASSFWGHSYEQYF
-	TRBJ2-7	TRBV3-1	CASSGALDRTYEQYF
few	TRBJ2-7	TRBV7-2	CASSPPTGIYEQYF
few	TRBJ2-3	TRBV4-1	CASSLLPVTDTQYF
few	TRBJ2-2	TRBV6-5	CASKGPLAGGPIGELFF
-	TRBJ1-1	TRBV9	CASSADGARVAFF
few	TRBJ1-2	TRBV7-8	CASRQGYYGYTF
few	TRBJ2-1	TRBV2	CASNRIEQFF
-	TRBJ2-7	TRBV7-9	CASSSNRGVGAYEQYF
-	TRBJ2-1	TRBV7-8	CASSLSSGRSDEQFF
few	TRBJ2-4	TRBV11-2	CASSPSRGSSTTKNIQYF